The 12 T cell receptor beta chains below come from one sample, sequenced in a study of T cell responses to AZD1222 COVID-19 vaccine. The table came from immunoSEQ multiplex PCR; TCRdb's copy has only in-frame clones and leaves some out. Among more than 95,000 clones listed, roughly nine tenths were seen once. The material sequenced was peripheral blood, taken 28 days after the second AZD1222 dose. These receptors were collected from an adult who received the AZD1222 COVID-19 vaccine.

This clone has a single count. The rearrangement links TRBV29-1 to TRBJ2-5; 11 nucleotides align to TRBD2. The CDR3 loop spans 11 amino acids. Germline CDR1 and CDR2: SQVTM and ANQGSEA. V shed 7 bases and J 5 bases; nucleotides not matched to a gene: 0. CDR3 DNA sequence: TGCAGCGGGACTAGCGGGGAGACCCAGTACTTC. It is translated as CSGTSGETQYF.

This chain uses TRBV3-1 (or the pseudogene TRBV3-2) with TRBJ2-1; D is tentatively TRBD1 or TRBD2 (5 bases each). V lost 0 bases to trimming and J lost 5 bases, with 8 bases between them. In germline, CDR1 is LGHDT, CDR2 YNNKEL (reference sequence). The CDR3 spans 14 residues. The CDR3, as DNA: TGTGCCAGCAGCCAAGATGGGGGAAACAATGAGCAGTTCTTC. As protein: CASSQDGGNNEQFF.

The chain has TRBV12-3 or TRBV12-4 and TRBJ1-5; the match to TRBD1 covers 7 bases. V trimming: 6 bases; J trimming: 5 bases; junction bases outside the gene matches: 4. The length of the CDR3 is 13 residues. DNA of the CDR3: TGTGCCAGCAGCCTAAGGGGGCATCAGCCCCAGCATTTT. Its translation is CASSLRGHQPQHF.

This rearrangement joins TRBV14 to TRBJ1-4; D gene unclear. V was pared by 0 bases and J by 7 bases, with 15 bases between. The CDR3 has 16 residues. Germline CDR1 and CDR2: SGHDN and FVKESK. CDR3 in amino acids: CASSQERAPGGEKLFF. In DNA, the CDR3 is TGTGCCAGCAGCCAAGAACGGGCGCCGGGAGGTGAAAAACTGTTTTTT.

This chain uses TRBV5-1 with TRBJ2-3; 7 nucleotides match TRBD2. The CDR3 consists of 15 residues. Trimming removed 0 bases from V and 5 bases from J; junction bases left unmatched: 6. The germline gives CDR1 SGHRS, CDR2 YFSETQ. CDR3 sequence (DNA): TGCGCCAGCAGCTTGGTCGCGGGAGTTGGAGATACGCAGTATTTT. Translated: CASSLVAGVGDTQYF.

This chain joins TRBV29-1 and TRBJ2-7; unclear D gene. Trimming left V 4 bases short and J 3 bases short, with 7 bases between. Germline V gene sequence: CDR1 SQVTM, CDR2 ANQGSEA. The CDR3 has 11 residues. The CDR3 loop is CSVGLGYEQYF. The CDR3 DNA follows: TGCAGCGTTGGGCTTGGCTACGAGCAGTACTTC.

The V gene is TRBV28, the J gene TRBJ2-5, with D possibly being TRBD1 or TRBD2 (5 bases each). Trimming pared 0 bases from V and 2 bases from J, leaving 7 bases between. This CDR3 has 14 amino acids. Germline CDR1 and CDR2: MDHEN and SYDVKM. Here the CDR3 reads CASSLWGEQETQYF. CDR3 nucleotide sequence: TGTGCCAGCAGTTTATGGGGGGAACAAGAGACCCAGTACTTC.

The DNA of the CDR3 is TGTGCCAGCACCAACGGCATTGAGCAGTTCTTC. Its translation is CASTNGIEQFF. The chain uses TRBV28 and TRBJ2-1; D gene unclear. The germline V and J ends were trimmed by 7 bases and 9 bases, with 10 bases remaining between them. This CDR3 comprises 11 residues. CDR1 MDHEN and CDR2 SYDVKM come from the germline V gene.

CDR3 sequence (DNA): TGTGCCAGCAGAAGGGACTTCGAGCAGTACTTC. It encodes CASRRDFEQYF. The chain joins TRBV28 to TRBJ2-7; D perhaps matches TRBD2 (6 bases). V lost 6 bases and J lost 6, with 9 bases in between. There are 11 residues in the CDR3. Per the germline V gene, CDR1 is MDHEN and CDR2 is SYDVKM.

This chain connects TRBV7-2 to TRBJ2-3; D unclear. The V and J ends lost 1 base and 2 bases respectively, with 19 bases between them. Germline CDR1 SGHTA, CDR2 FQGNSA. CDR3 length equals 18 residues. For the CDR3, the DNA is TGTGCCAGCAGCTTAGAGGCAGCACCCCCCCCTCCCACAGATACGCAGTATTTT. Protein product: CASSLEAAPPPPTDTQYF.

V usage is TRBV28 and J usage is TRBJ1-1; D unclear. V lost 5 bases and J 11 bases, leaving 27 bases between the germline ends. The germline V gene encodes CDR1 MDHEN and CDR2 SYDVKM. This CDR3 has 16 amino acids. This chain's CDR3 is CASSLPKSREVIDAFF. CDR3 bases: TGTGCCAGCAGTCTCCCGAAGTCGCGGGAGGTCATCGACGCTTTCTTT.

The chain is built from TRBV7-3 and TRBJ2-3; 14 nucleotides match TRBD2. Trimming took 1 base from V and 6 from J; bases not matched to a gene: 9. This CDR3 spans 18 amino acids. CDR1 is SGHTA, CDR2 FQGTGA, per germline. CDR3 in amino acids: CASSLKRLAGGPRDTQYF. The CDR3 region has the DNA TGTGCCAGCAGCTTAAAGAGACTAGCGGGAGGGCCCCGGGATACGCAGTATTTT.